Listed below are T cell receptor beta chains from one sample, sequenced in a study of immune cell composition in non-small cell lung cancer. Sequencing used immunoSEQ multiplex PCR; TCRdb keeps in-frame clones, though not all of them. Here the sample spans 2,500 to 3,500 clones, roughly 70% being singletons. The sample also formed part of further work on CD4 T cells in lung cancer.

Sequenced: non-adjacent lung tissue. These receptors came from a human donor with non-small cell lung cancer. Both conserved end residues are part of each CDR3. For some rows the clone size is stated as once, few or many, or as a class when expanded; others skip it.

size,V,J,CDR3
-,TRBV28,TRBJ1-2,CASSFWDRQNYGYTF
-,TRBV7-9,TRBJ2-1,CASSLRSNEQFF
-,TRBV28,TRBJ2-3,CASTAPGDTQYF
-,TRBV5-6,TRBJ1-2,CASSPLVLRYGYTF
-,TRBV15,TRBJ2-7,CATSTRDREYEQYF
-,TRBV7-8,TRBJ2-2,CASSLVTSGGELFF
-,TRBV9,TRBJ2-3,CASSDRRGGGTDTQYF
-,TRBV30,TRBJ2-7,CAWTSGILSYEQYF
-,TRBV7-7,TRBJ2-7,CASSPVAGSYEQYF
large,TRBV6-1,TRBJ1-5,CASRVTGDSNQPQHF
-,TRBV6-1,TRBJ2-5,CASSLGTRGVKTQYF
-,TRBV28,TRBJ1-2,CASSLDGVYGYTF
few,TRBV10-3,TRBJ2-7,CAISASGSRNEQYF
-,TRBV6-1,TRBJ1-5,CASSARDRGLGQPQHF
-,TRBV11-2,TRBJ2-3,CASRTSGRYLTDTQYF
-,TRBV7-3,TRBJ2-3,CASSLLGTPRDTQYF
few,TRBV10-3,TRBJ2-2,CAIKGGSVGTGELFF
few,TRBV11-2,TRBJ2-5,CASSFTSGTGQETQYF
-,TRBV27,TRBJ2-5,CASRFRDWGTQYF
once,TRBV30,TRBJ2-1,CAWSVLAGGYNEQFF
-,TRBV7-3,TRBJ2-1,CASSLTLSEQFF
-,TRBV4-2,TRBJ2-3,CASSPGRRADTQYF
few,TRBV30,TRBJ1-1,CAHGTGFLNTEAFF
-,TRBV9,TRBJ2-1,CASSPRWTSGGGNEQFF
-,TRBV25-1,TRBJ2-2,CASRDSGELFF
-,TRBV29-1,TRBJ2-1,CSALGAFLAGEGNEQFF
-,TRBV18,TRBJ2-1,CASSPGQAYNEQFF
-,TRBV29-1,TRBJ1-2,CSVEPPGFNYGYTF
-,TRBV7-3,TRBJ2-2,CASSSGQTGELFF
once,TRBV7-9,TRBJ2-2,CASSAGGPTGELFF
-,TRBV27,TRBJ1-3,CASGLQGPFGNTIYF
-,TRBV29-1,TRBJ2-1,CSGGTSGRSYEQFF
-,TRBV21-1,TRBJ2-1,CASSKQGNRCYNEQFF
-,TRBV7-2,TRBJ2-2,CASSYARTGELFF
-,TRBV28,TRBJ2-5,CASSFVLAGSETQYF
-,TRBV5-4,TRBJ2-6,CASSGQGSLFSGANVLTF
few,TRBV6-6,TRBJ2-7,CASSSPTASSYEQYF
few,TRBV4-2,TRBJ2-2,CASSNQVPEVGELFF
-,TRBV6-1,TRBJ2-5,CASSEGTAQGLKTQYF
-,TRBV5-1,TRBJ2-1,CASSLVAGFYNEQFF
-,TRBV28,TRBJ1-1,CASSLGPRNTEAFF
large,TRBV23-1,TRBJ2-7,CASSPNRGGTYEQYF
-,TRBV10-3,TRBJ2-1,CAISDLADEQFF
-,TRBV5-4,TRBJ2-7,CASSAGLYEQYF
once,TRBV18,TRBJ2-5,CASSFSGTSLYQETQYF
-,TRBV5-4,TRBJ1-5,CASSPGVQENQPQHF
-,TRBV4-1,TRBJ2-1,CASSWDYGEQFF
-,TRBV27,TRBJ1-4,CASVFGEKLFF
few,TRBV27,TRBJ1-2,CASRTGETYYGYTF
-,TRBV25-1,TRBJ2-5,CASSEPGGPETQYF
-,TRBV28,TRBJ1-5,CASTLYTDQPQHF
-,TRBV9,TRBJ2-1,CASSVALASGGRGGEQFF
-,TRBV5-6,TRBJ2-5,CASSLEVRAGAVGETQYF
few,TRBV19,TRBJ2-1,CASIGSGINEQFF
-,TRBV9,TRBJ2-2,CASSPSVTPNTGELFF
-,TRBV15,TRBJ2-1,CATSRGVLADYNEQFF
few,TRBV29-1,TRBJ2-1,CSTKRGPLEFF
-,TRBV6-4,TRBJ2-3,CASSGTSGSDTQYF
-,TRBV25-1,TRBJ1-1,CASRGLRAPEAFF